This T cell receptor (beta chain) was documented in a study of blood T cell repertoires in COVID-19. Whole-study context: Samples came from the United States, Italy and Spain, spanning acute and convalescent COVID-19. T cells, B-cell-depleted T cells, or PBMCs supplied cDNA or gDNA.

V was pared by 6 bases and J by 0 bases, with 13 bases between. Germline CDR1 is SNHLY and CDR2 is FYNNEI. The CDR3 contains 15 residues. Original handling: Amplification from reference gene primers served as the basis for estimated nucleated cell counts. Profiling relied on immunoSEQ multiplex PCR, and the TCRdb table lists in-frame clones only, not all of them. The V and J calls and clone size were taken over from that table, and D and trimming were inferred from the DNA. The sample holds about 130,000 clones; roughly 83% are singletons and the top ten take roughly 17%. What was sequenced was peripheral blood. The receptor comes from a woman aged 45-65 years with acute or convalescent COVID-19. V and J are TRBV2 and TRBJ2-3; D perhaps matches TRBD1 (6 bases). Written as DNA, the CDR3 is TGTGCCAGCAGGACAGGCCTTTCTAGCACAGATACGCAGTATTTT. Translated, it gives CASRTGLSSTDTQYF. Variable domain in full (rest from reference TRBV2 and TRBJ2-3): EPEVTQTPSHQVTQMGQEVILRCVPISNHLYFYWYRQILGQKVEFLVSFYNNEISEKSEIFDDQFSVERPDGSNFTLKIRSTKLEDSAMYFCASRTGLSSTDTQYFGPGTRLTVL.